A single T cell receptor beta chain is shown here with its context. The sample comes from a study of OX40 agonist ivuxolimab in advanced cancers. Clones were sequenced by immunoSEQ multiplex PCR, and TCRdb holds only the in-frame ones, with some missing. This table has 90,000 to 130,000 clones, under 95% appearing once. Blood got drawn at baseline, again on cycle 4 day 1, and then on cycle 7 day 1. This CDR3 region has 15 residues. Germline trimming cut 3 bases from V and 6 bases from J; bases unmatched to any gene: 7. The germline CDR1 and CDR2 sequences are LNHNV and YYDKDF (reference sequence). The specimen comprised CD4+ or CD8+ T cells sorted from blood, sampled in a trial of the OX40 agonist ivuxolimab. The genes are TRBV15 and TRBJ1-1, with TRBD1 matching 10 bases. The receptor was isolated from an adult with an advanced solid tumor such as melanoma, head and neck, liver or kidney cancer. The CDR3: CATSRDRGVGPEAFF. In DNA form, the CDR3 reads TGTGCCACCAGCAGGGACAGGGGGGTCGGACCTGAAGCTTTCTTT. Combining the CDR3 with reference TRBV15 and TRBJ1-1 gives the whole variable domain DAMVIQNPRYQVTQFGKPVTLSCSQTLNHNVMYWYQQKSSQAPKLLFHYYDKDFNNEADTPDNFQSRRPNTSFCFLDIRSPGLGDTAMYLCATSRDRGVGPEAFFGQGTRLTVV.